This T cell receptor (beta chain) stems from a study of CD8+CD57+ T cells in acquired aplastic anemia. General study results and limits: Patients had twenty-nine CD8+ CDR3 sequences in common with controls (the shared set). For CD8+ Simpson's diversity, patients and controls showed no significant difference.

Genomic DNA templated the TCR beta VDJ and CDR3 profiling. TCRdb passed the reads through MiXCR, listing each CDR3 protein once. The top ten clones hold 3.5% to 4.5% of a sample with 350,000 to 450,000 distinct CDR3 sequences, under 80% of them seen once. Per germline, CDR1 SGHVS and CDR2 FNYEAQ. The length of the CDR3 is 13 residues. V lost 1 base, J lost 14 bases, and 15 bases lay in between. A note on this clonotype: Antigen: not known.

The J gene is TRBJ1-5, the V gene TRBV7-6, with D perhaps TRBD1 (6 bases). The clonotype comes from a human donor in good health, serving as a control. The sequenced sample consisted of sorted CD4+, CD8+, or CD8+CD57+ T cells (not recorded which) from PBMCs. This CDR3 reads CASSLDGGHPEHF. CDR3 bases: TGTGCCAGCAGCTTAGACGGGGGCCACCCCGAGCATTTT.